These 22 T cell receptor beta chains came from one sample sequenced in a study of T cell responses to AZD1222 COVID-19 vaccine. TCRdb's table, derived via immunoSEQ multiplex PCR, lists solely in-frame clones and lacks some. The sample holds roughly 150,000 clones, about nine tenths seen once. Specimen: peripheral blood, collected 28 days after the second AZD1222 dose. Every receptor here comes from an adult who received the AZD1222 COVID-19 vaccine.

The CDR3 DNA reads as TGTGCCAGCAGTGAAGCTAGTCGGCCCACTGAGACCCAGTACTTC. This translates into CASSEASRPTETQYF. The chain uses TRBV2 and TRBJ2-5; D is unresolved. In germline, CDR1 is SNHLY, CDR2 FYNNEI. Trimming shortened V by 0 bases and J by 5 bases, and 13 bases separated the two germline ends. The CDR3 has 15 residues.

This rearrangement joins TRBV3-1 (or the pseudogene TRBV3-2) to TRBJ2-7, with D perhaps matching TRBD1 (6 bases). Germline loops: CDR1 LGHDT, CDR2 YNNKEL (reference sequence). CDR3 size: 14 residues. V was pared by 4 bases and J by 0 bases, with 10 bases between. CDR3 sequence reads: CASSPGHLSYEQYF. The CDR3 DNA reads TGTGCCAGCAGCCCGGGACACCTCTCCTACGAGCAGTACTTC.

The rearrangement joins TRBV6-2 or TRBV6-3 to TRBJ2-1; 9 nucleotides line up with TRBD2. The CDR3 extends over 17 amino acids. V shed 0 bases and J 3 bases; nucleotides not matched to a gene: 6. Germline CDR1 and CDR2: MNHEY and SVGEGT. CDR3 bases: TGTGCCAGCAGTTACTCCCCGCCTAGCGGGATCTACAATGAGCAGTTCTTC. It translates to CASSYSPPSGIYNEQFF.

The rearrangement links TRBV7-2 to TRBJ2-1; D remains unclear. This CDR3 comprises 11 residues. Trimming removed 1 base at V and 9 bases at J, with 4 bases between. Germline V CDR1 and CDR2: SGHTA, FQGNSA. DNA of the CDR3: TGTGCCAGCAGCTTAGTGGGTGAGCAGTTCTTC. This encodes CASSLVGEQFF.

This chain connects TRBV7-3 to TRBJ1-1, with D uncertain. Trimming shortened V by 1 base and J by 2 bases, and 8 bases separated the two germline ends. Germline CDR1 is SGHTA and CDR2 is FQGTGA. This CDR3 is built from 14 residues. Here the CDR3 DNA reads TGTGCCAGCAGCTTAAACCCCGGCAACACTGAAGCTTTCTTT. It yields the protein CASSLNPGNTEAFF.

This clone was recorded once. V is TRBV25-1 and J is TRBJ2-1; 11 bases are shared with TRBD2. V shed 2 bases, J shed 3 bases, and the junction held 3 bases outside the gene matches. From germline, CDR1 is MGHDK and CDR2 SYGVNS. This CDR3 comprises 16 residues. CDR3 residues: CASSETSGRVYNEQFF. In DNA, the CDR3 is TGTGCCAGCAGTGAAACTAGCGGGAGAGTCTACAATGAGCAGTTCTTC. The full variable domain, its missing parts supplied by reference TRBV25-1 and TRBJ2-1, is EADIYQTPRYLVIGTGKKITLECSQTMGHDKMYWYQQDPGMELHLIHYSYGVNSTEKGDLSSESTVSRIRTEHFPLTLESARPSHTSQYLCASSETSGRVYNEQFFGPGTRLTVL.

The gene calls are TRBV19 and TRBJ1-2, with D uncertain. CDR1 and CDR2 (germline): LNHDA, SQIVND (reference sequence). V lost 6 bases and J lost 2, with 10 bases in between. This CDR3 spans 13 amino acids. The CDR3 bases are TGTGCCAGTAGAGAATCCCTCAACTATGGCTACACCTTC. Its protein product is CASRESLNYGYTF.

J is TRBJ2-2 and V is TRBV6-5, with TRBD1 identical over 7 bases. V was clipped by 10 bases and J by 5 bases; unmatched bases: 13. The germline gives CDR1 MNHEY, CDR2 SVGAGI. The CDR3 contains 15 residues. This CDR3 reads CATSKVRGQTGELFF. CDR3 in DNA: TGTGCCACCTCTAAGGTGAGGGGGCAAACCGGGGAGCTGTTTTTT.

V and J are TRBV5-1 and TRBJ2-7; 7 positions match TRBD1. Per germline, CDR1 SGHRS and CDR2 YFSETQ. This CDR3 contains 16 residues. V lost 4 bases to trimming and J lost 2 bases; unmatched junction nucleotides: 12. The CDR3 sequence: CASSTGRTGAAYEQYF. DNA of the CDR3: TGCGCCAGCAGCACCGGAAGGACAGGCGCCGCCTACGAGCAGTACTTC. Variable domain in full (rest from reference TRBV5-1 and TRBJ2-7): KAGVTQTPRYLIKTRGQQVTLSCSPISGHRSVSWYQQTPGQGLQFLFEYFSETQRNKGNFPGRFSGRQFSNSRSEMNVSTLELGDSALYLCASSTGRTGAAYEQYFGPGTRLTVT.

The chain has TRBV10-2 and TRBJ1-4; 7 bases fit TRBD1. This CDR3 comprises 15 residues. V was clipped by 8 bases and J by 8 bases; unmatched bases: 14. Germline V gives CDR1 WSHSY, CDR2 SAAADI. The CDR3 DNA sequence: TGCGCCAGCCGTCGTTCGACAGGGACCGGAGAAAAACTGTTTTTT. It codes for CASRRSTGTGEKLFF.

This chain links TRBV9 with TRBJ2-6, with 8 bases identical to TRBD1. CDR3 size: 16 residues. Trimming took 3 bases from V and 4 from J; bases not matched to a gene: 6. Germline CDR1 SGDLS, CDR2 YYNGEE. DNA of the CDR3: TGTGCCAGCAGCGCCTGGACAGGGTCCGGGGCCAACGTCCTGACTTTC. It specifies CASSAWTGSGANVLTF.

This clone is a singleton in its sample. The V and J genes are TRBV10-3 and TRBJ2-2; 9 bases line up with TRBD1. The CDR3 length is 15 residues. The V gene's germline CDR1 is ENHRY and CDR2 SYGVKD. V was clipped by 5 bases and J by 1 base; unmatched bases: 2. Here the CDR3 reads CAISPGQGNTGELFF. The CDR3 region has the DNA TGTGCCATCAGTCCGGGACAGGGGAACACCGGGGAGCTGTTTTTT.

The chain joins TRBV18 to TRBJ1-1; 7 bases agree with TRBD1. The V gene end was trimmed by 2 bases and the J gene end by 3 bases; junction bases not matched to a gene: 12. Germline CDR1 and CDR2: KGHSH and LQKENI. This CDR3 comprises 17 residues. The CDR3 sequence: CASSPFSGGTRDTEAFF. In nucleotides, the CDR3 is TGTGCCAGCTCACCATTTTCAGGGGGAACGCGGGACACTGAAGCTTTCTTT.

The chain has TRBV19 and TRBJ2-7; perhaps TRBD2 as D (6 bases). Trimming pared 8 bases from V and 4 bases from J, leaving 12 bases between. The CDR3 runs to 12 residues. CDR1 LNHDA and CDR2 SQIVND come from the germline V gene (reference sequence). The CDR3, as DNA: TGTGCCAGTGGTAGCGGTCCTTACGAGCAGTACTTC. Protein product: CASGSGPYEQYF.

The chain has TRBV12-2 and TRBJ2-2; TRBD2 is the table's D call and was not checked against the DNA. TRBV12-2 is tagged as a pseudogene. The length of the CDR3 is 16 residues. This chain's CDR3 is CASRFEREGRTGELFF. The CDR3 nucleotides read TGTGCAAGTCGCTTCGAGCGGGAGGGCCGAACCGGGGAGCTGTTTTTT.

The chain employs TRBV6-6 and TRBJ2-7; TRBD1 matches at 7 bases. The junction had 6 bases not matched to a gene; V was cut back by 4 bases and J by 3 bases. Per germline, CDR1 MNHNY and CDR2 SVGAGI (reference sequence). The CDR3 consists of 14 residues. In DNA form, the CDR3 reads TGTGCCAGCAGTTTTACAGGGGCCCTCTACGAGCAGTACTTC. Amino acid sequence: CASSFTGALYEQYF.

The rearrangement links TRBV5-1 to TRBJ2-6; possibly TRBD1 for D (6 bases). CDR3 size: 20 residues. Deletions cut 4 bases from V and 0 bases from J, with 23 bases between. Germline loops: CDR1 SGHRS, CDR2 YFSETQ. CDR3 DNA sequence: TGCGCCAGCAGCCTCCTGGGGACAAGCCTTCCCTCCTCTGGGGCCAACGTCCTGACTTTC. Protein product: CASSLLGTSLPSSGANVLTF.

The chain couples TRBV7-9 to TRBJ1-4, with D unclear. V lost 5 bases, J lost 2 bases, and 9 bases lay in between. Germline lookup yields CDR1 SEHNR and CDR2 FQNEAQ (reference sequence). CDR3 length: 14 residues. The CDR3 protein is CASSLLGTNEKLFF. The DNA for the CDR3 is TGTGCCAGCAGCCTCCTCGGGACTAATGAAAAACTGTTTTTT.

The CDR3 DNA reads TGTGCCAGCAGTTACTCGTCGGCTAGCGGTCACAATGAGCAGTTCTTC. This gives the protein CASSYSSASGHNEQFF. J is TRBJ2-1 and V is TRBV6-5, with 7 positions matching TRBD2. The length of the CDR3 is 16 residues. Unmatched junction bases numbered 7, after V lost 0 bases and J lost 5 bases. Germline CDR1 reads MNHEY; CDR2 reads SVGAGI.

This clone appeared a single time. The genes are TRBV18 and TRBJ1-4, with 8 bases fitting TRBD1. Per germline, CDR1 KGHSH and CDR2 LQKENI. The CDR3 loop spans 16 amino acids. V gave up 2 bases and J gave up 7 bases; unmatched junction bases: 9. The CDR3 region is CASSPIIGQGSEKLFF. The CDR3 nucleotides are TGTGCCAGCTCACCAATTATCGGACAGGGAAGTGAAAAACTGTTTTTT.

The chain couples TRBV28 to TRBJ2-5; 8 nucleotides line up with TRBD2. Germline V CDR1 and CDR2: MDHEN, SYDVKM. The trim removed 8 bases at V and 2 bases at J, leaving 7 bases unmatched. This CDR3 spans 14 amino acids. The CDR3 sequence is CASRGSGKQETQYF. The CDR3 DNA reads as TGTGCCAGCCGTGGTAGCGGGAAGCAAGAGACCCAGTACTTC.

CDR3 nucleotides: TGTGCCAGCAGTTTATGGGGCAATCAGCCCCAGCATTTT. Protein product: CASSLWGNQPQHF. The chain links TRBV27 to TRBJ1-5; D is unresolved. Per germline, CDR1 MNHEY and CDR2 SMNVEV (reference sequence). This CDR3 comprises 13 residues. The V and J ends lost 1 base and 2 bases respectively, with 3 bases between them.